The text below deals with one TCR beta chain. Antigen unknown. The ends lost 3 bases at V and 4 bases at J; junction bases unmatched: 4. This CDR3 contains 16 residues. Germline assignment: CDR1 SGHNT and CDR2 YYREEE (reference sequence). The sample originates from a study of identifying expanded T cells in peripheral blood. Study-level findings and limits: Over two and four weeks, about 15 and 19 clones changed, versus roughly 1.1 between replicates. Variance in clone template counts between approximately two-week samples significantly increased with total template count across all healthy donors.

Collection occurred without any documented infections or immune events in donors. The repertoire was sequenced with immunoSEQ multiplex PCR; TCRdb's copy has only in-frame clones and lacks some. The sample records 90,000 to 100,000 clones, approximately 91% being singletons. This TCR derives from a person aged 18-69 years in good health. The chain links TRBV5-4 to TRBJ2-6; 10 positions agree with TRBD1. The sequenced sample was blood. CDR3 loop: CASSSGTGAGANVLTF. DNA for the CDR3: TGTGCCAGCAGCTCCGGGACAGGGGCCGGGGCCAACGTCCTGACTTTC.